The 14 T cell receptor beta chains below were found in one sample sequenced in a study of cytomegalovirus exposure and HLA in healthy donors. It was with 60 Vbeta and 13 Jbeta primers that the PCR ran. The repertoire was sequenced with immunoSEQ multiplex PCR; TCRdb's copy has only in-frame clones and lacks some. The sample shows more than 110,000 clones, about four fifths of them seen only once. Sequencing used PBMCs. Receptor source: a man aged 25-45 years in good health and CMV-seronegative.

In regard to this clone: At one end the junction does not follow the germline gene, possibly because of a read error. CDR3 in amino acids: CSVEAQRSNYGYPF. CDR3 bases: TGCAGCGTTGAAGCTCAACGGTCGAACTATGGCTACCCCTTC. The rearrangement joins TRBV29-1 to TRBJ1-2; D uncertain. The CDR3 is made up of 14 amino acids. Germline loops: CDR1 SQVTM, CDR2 ANQGSEA.

As for this clone: At one boundary the junction diverges from the germline segment, which might be a read error. The rearrangement uses TRBV6-5 and TRBJ1-5; TRBD1 might be the D (5 bases). Per germline, CDR1 MNHEY and CDR2 SVGAGI. CDR3 length equals 15 residues. The DNA for the CDR3 is TGTGCCAGCAGTTACTCGGGGCCTGGACATCAGCCCCAGAATTTT. Encoded protein: CASSYSGPGHQPQNF.

This clone was observed a few times. This CDR3 is also generated by other DNA sequences in the sample. V and J are TRBV19 and TRBJ1-5; TRBD1 matches at 11 bases. Germline V CDR1 and CDR2: LNHDA, SQIVND (reference sequence). The CDR3 has 15 amino acids. Trimming took 3 bases from V and 4 from J; bases not matched to a gene: 2. DNA of the CDR3: TGTGCCAGTAGTATGGGGACAGGGGGTAATCAGCCCCAGCATTTT. This gives the protein CASSMGTGGNQPQHF.

V is TRBV18 and J is TRBJ1-5, with D maybe TRBD1 (5 bases). Germline V gene sequence: CDR1 KGHSH, CDR2 LQKENI. CDR3 length: 15 amino acids. The V gene lost 0 bases and the J gene lost 7 bases, with 13 bases spanning the gap. Here the CDR3 DNA reads TGTGCCAGCTCACCACCGGGGGGTGAAGGGCAGCCCCAGCATTTT. Its protein product is CASSPPGGEGQPQHF.

The chain links TRBV28 to TRBJ2-7, with D possibly being TRBD2 (6 bases). CDR1 is MDHEN, CDR2 SYDVKM, per germline. Trimming removed 7 bases from V and 3 bases from J, with 19 bases in between. CDR3 size: 15 residues. The DNA for the CDR3 is TGTGCCAGCACAGGAGATCCGGGACTTAACTACGAGCAGTACTTC. Its protein product is CASTGDPGLNYEQYF.

The chain has TRBV28 and TRBJ1-5, with D possibly being TRBD1 (6 bases). This CDR3 has 13 amino acids. V was shortened by 5 bases and J by 4 bases, with 9 bases between the two germline ends. Germline V gene sequence: CDR1 MDHEN, CDR2 SYDVKM. CDR3 region: CASSPTGNQPQHF. CDR3 DNA sequence: TGTGCCAGCAGTCCCACAGGGAATCAGCCCCAGCATTTT.

V is TRBV28 and J is TRBJ2-2; 10 bases line up with TRBD1. Trimming removed 5 bases from V and 4 bases from J; junction bases left unmatched: 13. The CDR3 consists of 18 residues. Looked up from germline, CDR1 is MDHEN and CDR2 is SYDVKM. DNA for the CDR3: TGTGCCAGCAGTCCCTCGCCGGGACAGGGGCGTAGCACCGGGGAGCTGTTTTTT. Its protein is CASSPSPGQGRSTGELFF.

The chain combines TRBV5-1 with TRBJ1-3; 7 bases match TRBD1. V shed 3 bases, J shed 4 bases, and the junction held 4 bases outside the gene matches. Germline V CDR1 and CDR2: SGHRS, YFSETQ. The CDR3 has 14 residues. The chain's CDR3 is CASSSRTGGNTIYF. As DNA, the CDR3 is TGCGCCAGCAGCTCCCGGACAGGAGGAAACACCATATATTTT.

This clone is a singleton in its sample. The chain uses TRBV19 and TRBJ2-3; 12 positions agree with TRBD2. Per germline, CDR1 LNHDA and CDR2 SQIVND (reference sequence). The CDR3 sequence is 16 residues long. V trimming: 2 bases; J trimming: 2 bases; junction bases outside the gene matches: 2. The CDR3 loop is CASSILAGGHTDTQYF. The CDR3 nucleotides are TGTGCCAGTAGTATACTAGCGGGAGGGCACACAGATACGCAGTATTTT.

CDR3 nucleotides: TGCGCCAGCAGCGGCGGGACTAGCGGGATTACGAATGAGCAGTTCTTC. Translation gives CASSGGTSGITNEQFF. The chain is built from TRBV5-1 and TRBJ2-1, with 13 bases matching TRBD2. The CDR3 totals 16 residues. Per germline, CDR1 SGHRS and CDR2 YFSETQ. V was pared by 4 bases and J by 7 bases, with 8 bases of the junction left unmatched.

This clone was seen once. The genes are TRBV28 and TRBJ2-2, with TRBD1 matching 8 bases. The J segment lost 1 base and the V segment lost 6 bases, leaving 4 bases of the junction unmatched. Germline V CDR1 and CDR2: MDHEN, SYDVKM. CDR3 size: 15 residues. CDR3 in amino acids: CASRGTGGNTGELFF. CDR3 sequence (DNA): TGTGCCAGCAGAGGGACAGGAGGGAACACCGGGGAGCTGTTTTTT.

The CDR3 is CASSPALGRTEAFF. Here the CDR3 DNA reads TGTGCCAGCAGCCCTGCCCTGGGGCGGACTGAAGCTTTCTTT. The chain combines TRBV6-5 with TRBJ1-1; TRBD1 is a possible D gene (5 bases). The V and J ends lost 6 bases and 5 bases respectively, with 16 bases between them. The CDR3 consists of 14 residues. Germline V lookup: CDR1 MNHEY, CDR2 SVGAGI.

The chain is built from TRBV10-3 and TRBJ1-3; D ambiguous. Trimming removed 6 bases at V and 0 bases at J, with 9 bases between. This CDR3 is 14 amino acids long. CDR1 and CDR2 (germline): ENHRY, SYGVKD. Written as DNA, the CDR3 is TGTGCCATCAGGGGCGCCAACTCTGGAAACACCATATATTTT. Protein sequence: CAIRGANSGNTIYF.

This clone was found a few times. This rearrangement joins TRBV6-1 to TRBJ2-7; 11 positions match TRBD2. This CDR3 contains 14 residues. V trimming: 5 bases; J trimming: 3 bases; junction bases outside the gene matches: 3. Per germline, CDR1 MNHNS and CDR2 SASEGT. In DNA, the CDR3 is TGTGCCAGCAGTCCCCTAGCGGGAGGCTACGAGCAGTACTTC. It specifies CASSPLAGGYEQYF.